The rows below give T cell receptor beta chains drawn from one sample of a study of T cells in Graves' hyperthyroidism and ophthalmopathy. TCRdb used MiXCR to reprocess the multiplex PCR reads, holding one entry per CDR3 protein. The table lists 600,000 or so distinct CDR3 sequences, roughly 16% of them singletons. Sequenced material: blood. The source of these receptors is a woman aged 25 to 39 with Graves' hyperthyroidism. Each CDR3 is given with its conserved first and last residue. The order of the fields is V gene, clone size, D gene, J gene, CDR3 DNA, CDR3 protein. D genes are given only for firm matches. Some rows have no size entry. The others give once, few or many, or a class for an expanded clone.

v_call: TRBV2
clone_size: many
d_call: -
j_call: TRBJ1-1
cdr3_nt: TGTGCCAGCAGTGAAAATCTACCCGGTACCCTCATGAACACTGAAGCTTTCTTT
cdr3_aa: CASSENLPGTLMNTEAFF

v_call: TRBV11-3
clone_size: -
d_call: -
j_call: TRBJ2-1
cdr3_nt: TGTGCCAGCAGCCCTTCGAGGGAATACAATGAGCAGTTCTTC
cdr3_aa: CASSPSREYNEQFF

v_call: TRBV3-1
clone_size: many
d_call: TRBD1
j_call: TRBJ1-2
cdr3_nt: TGTGCCAGCAGCCTGGGGACAGGGCTTGGCTACACCTTC
cdr3_aa: CASSLGTGLGYTF

v_call: TRBV30
clone_size: -
d_call: TRBD2
j_call: TRBJ2-7
cdr3_nt: TGTGCCTGGAGCCCCCCTCTCAGTGGGGGAGGGCGGTCCTACGAGCAGTACTTC
cdr3_aa: CAWSPPLSGGGRSYEQYF

v_call: TRBV7-3
clone_size: few
d_call: -
j_call: TRBJ2-5
cdr3_nt: TGTGCCAGCAGCTTGGGCTCATCCTTACAAGAGACCCAGTACTTC
cdr3_aa: CASSLGSSLQETQYF

v_call: TRBV10-1
clone_size: few
d_call: TRBD1
j_call: TRBJ2-1
cdr3_nt: TGCGCCAGCAGTGTAGACAGGGTCTCCTACAATGAGCAGTTCTTC
cdr3_aa: CASSVDRVSYNEQFF

v_call: TRBV16
clone_size: -
d_call: TRBD1
j_call: TRBJ1-5
cdr3_nt: TGTGCCAGCAGCCAGGGTTATAGCGGACAGGGCAATCAGCCCCAGCATTTT
cdr3_aa: CASSQGYSGQGNQPQHF

v_call: TRBV20-1
clone_size: -
d_call: -
j_call: TRBJ2-4
cdr3_nt: TGCAGTGCTAATGCAGTAGCCAAAAACATTCAGTACTTC
cdr3_aa: CSANAVAKNIQYF

v_call: TRBV13
clone_size: -
d_call: -
j_call: TRBJ1-6
cdr3_nt: TGTGCCAGCAGCTCCCATGGGGCAGCACTCCACTTT
cdr3_aa: CASSSHGAALHF

v_call: TRBV13
clone_size: few
d_call: -
j_call: TRBJ1-4
cdr3_nt: TGTGCCAGCAGCGCTGACTCTGAGAATAAAAAACTGTTTTTT
cdr3_aa: CASSADSENKKLFF

v_call: TRBV20-1
clone_size: many
d_call: -
j_call: TRBJ2-2
cdr3_nt: TGCAGTGCTAAGAAAGTAGTTACCGGGGAGCTGTTTTTT
cdr3_aa: CSAKKVVTGELFF

v_call: TRBV20-1
clone_size: few
d_call: -
j_call: TRBJ1-5
cdr3_nt: TGCAGTGCTAGAGTGGCGCTTTTAGGCAATCAGCCCCAGCATTTT
cdr3_aa: CSARVALLGNQPQHF

v_call: TRBV14
clone_size: -
d_call: -
j_call: TRBJ1-4
cdr3_nt: TGTGCCAGCAGCCAAGAGTACATGGGGTTCGCAACTAATGAAAAACTGTTTTTT
cdr3_aa: CASSQEYMGFATNEKLFF

v_call: TRBV2
clone_size: many
d_call: -
j_call: TRBJ2-3
cdr3_nt: TGTGCCAGCAGTGACGGGCCAGGTACAGATACGCAGTATTTT
cdr3_aa: CASSDGPGTDTQYF

v_call: TRBV7-3
clone_size: -
d_call: -
j_call: TRBJ1-4
cdr3_nt: TGTGCCAGCAGCGCCACTTATCGTTTGGGCAGGGGACGCGAAAAACTGTTTTTT
cdr3_aa: CASSATYRLGRGREKLFF

v_call: TRBV20-1
clone_size: many
d_call: TRBD2
j_call: TRBJ2-1
cdr3_nt: TGCAGTGCCAGGCTAGCGGGAGGGGTTAATGAGCAGTTCTTC
cdr3_aa: CSARLAGGVNEQFF

v_call: TRBV7-2
clone_size: -
d_call: -
j_call: TRBJ2-2
cdr3_nt: TGTGCCAGCAGCTTAGTCCGACAGGCCGTTTTT
cdr3_aa: CASSLVRQAVF

v_call: TRBV29-1
clone_size: -
d_call: TRBD1
j_call: TRBJ1-2
cdr3_nt: TGCAGCGTGATGACAGGGGTCGTCTATGGCTACACCTTC
cdr3_aa: CSVMTGVVYGYTF

v_call: TRBV12-3/TRBV12-4
clone_size: many
d_call: -
j_call: TRBJ1-1
cdr3_nt: TGTGCCAGCAGTTTTGGAGATTACACTGAAGCTTTCTTT
cdr3_aa: CASSFGDYTEAFF

v_call: TRBV20-1
clone_size: many
d_call: -
j_call: TRBJ1-1
cdr3_nt: TGCAGTGCTTCTGGGTCGAACACTGAAGCTTTCTTT
cdr3_aa: CSASGSNTEAFF

v_call: TRBV19
clone_size: -
d_call: TRBD1
j_call: TRBJ1-4
cdr3_nt: TGTGCCAGTGGGGGACAGATGACTAATGAAAAACTGTTTTTT
cdr3_aa: CASGGQMTNEKLFF

v_call: TRBV6-1
clone_size: many
d_call: -
j_call: TRBJ2-7
cdr3_nt: TGTGCCAGCAGTTACGTCGGGGGGCGGAAGCAGTACTTC
cdr3_aa: CASSYVGGRKQYF

v_call: TRBV3-1
clone_size: -
d_call: -
j_call: TRBJ1-1
cdr3_nt: TGTGCCGGCAGCCAAGATAATATTCGTGGCTTCTGGAGCACTGAAGCTTTCTTT
cdr3_aa: CAGSQDNIRGFWSTEAFF

v_call: TRBV27
clone_size: -
d_call: -
j_call: TRBJ1-1
cdr3_nt: TGTGCCAGCAGTCGCTCGGCAGGAGCTAACACTGAAGCTTTCTTT
cdr3_aa: CASSRSAGANTEAFF

v_call: TRBV6-1
clone_size: few
d_call: -
j_call: TRBJ2-2
cdr3_nt: TGTGCCAGCAGACATAATACAGGTTCCGGGGAGCTGTTTTTT
cdr3_aa: CASRHNTGSGELFF

v_call: TRBV2
clone_size: -
d_call: -
j_call: TRBJ2-6
cdr3_nt: TGTGCCAGCAGACGAATACGGAGCTCTGGGGCCAACGTCCTGACTTTC
cdr3_aa: CASRRIRSSGANVLTF

v_call: TRBV24-1
clone_size: few
d_call: -
j_call: TRBJ1-2
cdr3_nt: TGTGCCACCAGTGATTTTTCCCGTTCCCCCTATGGCTACACCTTC
cdr3_aa: CATSDFSRSPYGYTF

v_call: TRBV28
clone_size: many
d_call: -
j_call: TRBJ2-5
cdr3_nt: TGTGCCAGCTCGGGACAACCGTACCAAGAGACCCAGTACTTC
cdr3_aa: CASSGQPYQETQYF

v_call: TRBV30
clone_size: many
d_call: -
j_call: TRBJ1-2
cdr3_nt: TGTGCCTGGAGGAGGACCTATGGCTACACCTTC
cdr3_aa: CAWRRTYGYTF

v_call: TRBV6-2/TRBV6-3
clone_size: -
d_call: -
j_call: TRBJ2-3
cdr3_nt: TGTGCCAGCAGTTACGGCCTCGGCACAGATACGCAGTATTTT
cdr3_aa: CASSYGLGTDTQYF

v_call: TRBV29-1
clone_size: many
d_call: TRBD1
j_call: TRBJ1-2
cdr3_nt: TGCAGCGTTGAGGACGTAAAGGGACAGGGGGCCGGTGGCTACACCTTC
cdr3_aa: CSVEDVKGQGAGGYTF

v_call: TRBV30
clone_size: many
d_call: TRBD1
j_call: TRBJ2-3
cdr3_nt: TGTGCCGTACGCCCGGACAGGGGGCTCTGGACAGATACGCAGTATTTT
cdr3_aa: CAVRPDRGLWTDTQYF

v_call: TRBV7-2
clone_size: many
d_call: -
j_call: TRBJ2-3
cdr3_nt: TGTGCCAGCAGCTCCTGGACTACAGATACGCAGTATTTT
cdr3_aa: CASSSWTTDTQYF

v_call: TRBV27
clone_size: many
d_call: -
j_call: TRBJ2-1
cdr3_nt: TGTGCCAGCGCTTGGGGGGTATACAATGAGCAGTTCTTC
cdr3_aa: CASAWGVYNEQFF

v_call: TRBV9
clone_size: -
d_call: TRBD2
j_call: TRBJ2-7
cdr3_nt: TGTGCCAGCAGCGTAGGGGGAGGGCCCGCCTACGAGCAGTACTTC
cdr3_aa: CASSVGGGPAYEQYF

v_call: TRBV18
clone_size: many
d_call: -
j_call: TRBJ2-3
cdr3_nt: TGTGCCAGCTCACCACCGGGACCCACAGATACGCAGTATTTT
cdr3_aa: CASSPPGPTDTQYF

v_call: TRBV6-1
clone_size: many
d_call: -
j_call: TRBJ2-7
cdr3_nt: TGTGCCAGCAGTGACGGGAGCGAGCAGTACTTC
cdr3_aa: CASSDGSEQYF

v_call: TRBV15
clone_size: -
d_call: -
j_call: TRBJ2-2
cdr3_nt: TGTGCCACCAGCAGAGATCAGGACGCGAACACCGGGGAGCTGTTTTTT
cdr3_aa: CATSRDQDANTGELFF

v_call: TRBV18
clone_size: -
d_call: TRBD2
j_call: TRBJ2-1
cdr3_nt: TGTGCCAGCTCACCTTATAGGCTAGCGGGAGCCCCAATAAACAATGAGCAGTTCTTC
cdr3_aa: CASSPYRLAGAPINNEQFF

v_call: TRBV19
clone_size: few
d_call: -
j_call: TRBJ2-1
cdr3_nt: TGTGCCAGTAGTATCTCCCTCTACAATGAGCAGTTCTTC
cdr3_aa: CASSISLYNEQFF

v_call: TRBV15
clone_size: few
d_call: -
j_call: TRBJ2-5
cdr3_nt: TGTGCCACCAGCAGAGATAAGGGAGAGAGCCAGTACTTC
cdr3_aa: CATSRDKGESQYF

v_call: TRBV28
clone_size: many
d_call: -
j_call: TRBJ2-3
cdr3_nt: TGTGCCAGCAGTTCGAGACGAATCCAAACCCCCACAGATACGCAGTATTTT
cdr3_aa: CASSSRRIQTPTDTQYF

v_call: TRBV20-1
clone_size: many
d_call: -
j_call: TRBJ2-7
cdr3_nt: TGCAGTGCTAGAGATTGGGGATCCGGGATCTCCTACGAGCAGTACTTC
cdr3_aa: CSARDWGSGISYEQYF

v_call: TRBV28
clone_size: many
d_call: -
j_call: TRBJ2-5
cdr3_nt: TGTGCCAGCGGAGACGGTGGAGTAGAGACCCAGTACTTC
cdr3_aa: CASGDGGVETQYF

v_call: TRBV29-1
clone_size: few
d_call: -
j_call: TRBJ1-1
cdr3_nt: TGCAGCGTGGACAAGGGGAGTTGGACTGAAGCTTTCTTT
cdr3_aa: CSVDKGSWTEAFF

v_call: TRBV5-1
clone_size: many
d_call: -
j_call: TRBJ1-1
cdr3_nt: TGCGCCAGCAGCTTAGGTGTAGGGGACCCGAACACTGAAGCTTTCTTT
cdr3_aa: CASSLGVGDPNTEAFF

v_call: TRBV5-1
clone_size: few
d_call: TRBD1
j_call: TRBJ2-3
cdr3_nt: TGCGCCAGCAGCTTGGGACAGGGCGTCGCAGATACGCAGTATTTT
cdr3_aa: CASSLGQGVADTQYF

v_call: TRBV20-1
clone_size: many
d_call: -
j_call: TRBJ1-1
cdr3_nt: TGCAGTGCTAGCACCGGGTCTGAAGCTTTCTTT
cdr3_aa: CSASTGSEAFF

v_call: TRBV20-1
clone_size: many
d_call: TRBD2
j_call: TRBJ2-7
cdr3_nt: TGCAGTGCTAGTGGGCGGGAGGGCTCCTACGAGCAGTACTTC
cdr3_aa: CSASGREGSYEQYF

v_call: TRBV4-3
clone_size: few
d_call: -
j_call: TRBJ2-7
cdr3_nt: TGCGCCAGCAGCCAAGCCCGGGATTTAGACTACGAGCAGTACTTC
cdr3_aa: CASSQARDLDYEQYF

v_call: TRBV19
clone_size: -
d_call: TRBD2
j_call: TRBJ2-5
cdr3_nt: TGTGCCAGTAGTATATTAGCGGGGGGAAAGGAGACCCAGTACTTC
cdr3_aa: CASSILAGGKETQYF

v_call: TRBV7-3
clone_size: many
d_call: -
j_call: TRBJ2-1
cdr3_nt: TGTGCCAGCAGCTTAGGCACTACCAATGAGCAGTTCTTC
cdr3_aa: CASSLGTTNEQFF